These T cell receptor beta chains were read from a single sample in a study of T cell changes during pregnancy in multiple sclerosis. The data were produced by immunoSEQ multiplex PCR, yet TCRdb's version contains in-frame clones alone and is incomplete. Among about 13,000 clones, 85% to 90% were seen once, and the ten largest hold roughly an eighth. The material sequenced was CD8+ T cells from peripheral blood mononuclear cells, taken after pregnancy. The receptors shown here come from a female donor in good health, enrolled as a control in a pregnancy study. CDR3s include the opening cysteine and the closing phenylalanine or tryptophan. D genes are given only for firm matches. Some rows have no size entry. The others give once, few or many, or a class for an expanded clone.

V gene: TRBV6-1
J gene: TRBJ1-4
D gene: NA
clone size: NA
CDR3 DNA: TGTGCCAGCAGTGAAGCGCCTCCCACCAGGGCTTACCTAACCCTCTTTTTT
CDR3 protein: CASSEAPPTRAYLTLFF

V gene: TRBV4-1
J gene: TRBJ2-2
D gene: NA
clone size: NA
CDR3 DNA: TGCGCCAGCAGCCAAGATGGTGGAGCGAACACCGGGGAGCTGTTTTTT
CDR3 protein: CASSQDGGANTGELFF

V gene: TRBV5-4
J gene: TRBJ2-7
D gene: TRBD1
clone size: NA
CDR3 DNA: TGTGCCAGCAGCTTTCCGGGACAGGGGGTCTACGAGCAGTACTTC
CDR3 protein: CASSFPGQGVYEQYF

V gene: TRBV4-1
J gene: TRBJ1-1
D gene: NA
clone size: NA
CDR3 DNA: TGCGCCAGCAGCCAAGGGGGCCCGAACACTGAAGCTTTCTTT
CDR3 protein: CASSQGGPNTEAFF

V gene: TRBV6-6
J gene: TRBJ1-1
D gene: TRBD1
clone size: few
CDR3 DNA: TGTGCCAGCATTAACAGGGGCTCTGAAGCTTTCTTT
CDR3 protein: CASINRGSEAFF

V gene: TRBV28
J gene: TRBJ2-7
D gene: TRBD1
clone size: once
CDR3 DNA: TGTGCCAGCAGTTTTGGCACCGGGACAGGGGGGAACGAGCAGTACTTC
CDR3 protein: CASSFGTGTGGNEQYF

V gene: TRBV4-1
J gene: TRBJ2-1
D gene: NA
clone size: NA
CDR3 DNA: TGCGCCAGCAGCCAGATTCTAGCGATTGATGAGCAGTTCTTC
CDR3 protein: CASSQILAIDEQFF

V gene: TRBV9
J gene: TRBJ2-5
D gene: NA
clone size: NA
CDR3 DNA: TGTGCCAGCAGCGCACAGCAGGTGATGACCGAAGAGACCCAGTACTTC
CDR3 protein: CASSAQQVMTEETQYF

V gene: TRBV18
J gene: TRBJ2-3
D gene: TRBD2
clone size: NA
CDR3 DNA: TGTGCCAGCTCACCACGGACCGCTAGGGGACTAGCGGGAGTCTCGGGGTCCACAGATACGCAGTATTTT
CDR3 protein: CASSPRTARGLAGVSGSTDTQYF

V gene: TRBV7-8
J gene: TRBJ2-7
D gene: NA
clone size: NA
CDR3 DNA: TGTGCCAGCAGCTTAGCAAGTAGGGGCGGAAACTACGAGCAGTACTTC
CDR3 protein: CASSLASRGGNYEQYF

V gene: TRBV28
J gene: TRBJ1-1
D gene: NA
clone size: NA
CDR3 DNA: TGTGCCAGCAGTTTGCGGGGCATGAACACTGAAGCTTTCTTT
CDR3 protein: CASSLRGMNTEAFF

V gene: TRBV7-9
J gene: TRBJ1-2
D gene: TRBD1
clone size: NA
CDR3 DNA: TGTGCCAGCCAGGGGGGCTATGGCTACACCTTC
CDR3 protein: CASQGGYGYTF

V gene: TRBV6-4
J gene: TRBJ2-2
D gene: TRBD2
clone size: NA
CDR3 DNA: TGTGCCAGCAGTGCTACTAGCGGGAACACCGGGGAGCTGTTTTTT
CDR3 protein: CASSATSGNTGELFF

V gene: TRBV4-3
J gene: TRBJ1-3
D gene: NA
clone size: NA
CDR3 DNA: TGCGCCAGCAGCCATCCTCAGGACAGCTCATCCGGAAACACCATATATTTT
CDR3 protein: CASSHPQDSSSGNTIYF

V gene: TRBV5-6
J gene: TRBJ1-1
D gene: NA
clone size: NA
CDR3 DNA: TGTGCCAGCAGCTGGTGGGTCACAGAGAACACTGAAGCTTTCTTT
CDR3 protein: CASSWWVTENTEAFF

V gene: TRBV28
J gene: TRBJ1-1
D gene: TRBD1
clone size: NA
CDR3 DNA: TGTGCCAGCAGTAGAACAGGGGGTTCCTTATTGGGCACTGAAGCTTTCTTT
CDR3 protein: CASSRTGGSLLGTEAFF

V gene: TRBV19
J gene: TRBJ1-2
D gene: NA
clone size: NA
CDR3 DNA: TGTGCCAGTAGTATCCCACAGTACTATGGCTACACCTTC
CDR3 protein: CASSIPQYYGYTF

V gene: TRBV9
J gene: TRBJ2-5
D gene: NA
clone size: NA
CDR3 DNA: TGTGCCAGCAGCGTAGACCCGGAGGAGACCCAGTACTTC
CDR3 protein: CASSVDPEETQYF

V gene: TRBV28
J gene: TRBJ2-5
D gene: NA
clone size: NA
CDR3 DNA: TGTGCCAGCAGTTCCAGGCTCCAAGAGACCCAGTACTTC
CDR3 protein: CASSSRLQETQYF

V gene: TRBV12-5
J gene: TRBJ2-1
D gene: NA
clone size: NA
CDR3 DNA: TGTGCTAGTGAGGACAACTCCTACAATGAGCAGTTCTTC
CDR3 protein: CASEDNSYNEQFF

V gene: TRBV28
J gene: TRBJ1-1
D gene: NA
clone size: NA
CDR3 DNA: TGTGCCAGCACGTTGAACACTGAAGCTTTCTTT
CDR3 protein: CASTLNTEAFF

V gene: TRBV4-1
J gene: TRBJ2-1
D gene: TRBD2
clone size: NA
CDR3 DNA: TGCGCCAGCAGCCGCTTAGCCACGGGACTAGCGGGGGCAAGCTCCTACAATGAGCAGTTCTTC
CDR3 protein: CASSRLATGLAGASSYNEQFF

V gene: TRBV6-5
J gene: TRBJ1-6
D gene: TRBD1
clone size: few
CDR3 DNA: TGTGCCAGCAGTTACGAGGGGGCAAGTTCACCCCTCCACTTT
CDR3 protein: CASSYEGASSPLHF

V gene: TRBV11-2
J gene: TRBJ2-7
D gene: NA
clone size: NA
CDR3 DNA: TGTGCCAGCAGCTTAATTCGGGACGAGCAGTACTTC
CDR3 protein: CASSLIRDEQYF

V gene: TRBV7-8
J gene: TRBJ2-1
D gene: NA
clone size: NA
CDR3 DNA: TGTGCCAGCAGCCCCTACAGCTTACGGGAGTATTACAATGAGCAGTTCTTC
CDR3 protein: CASSPYSLREYYNEQFF

V gene: TRBV4-2
J gene: TRBJ2-3
D gene: NA
clone size: NA
CDR3 DNA: TGTGCCAGCAGCCAAGATAGGAGCGGCCCAGATACGCAGTATTTT
CDR3 protein: CASSQDRSGPDTQYF

V gene: TRBV11-2
J gene: TRBJ2-1
D gene: TRBD2
clone size: NA
CDR3 DNA: TGTGCCAGCAGCCTACACCCGACTAGCGGGACCTACAATGAGCAGTTCTTC
CDR3 protein: CASSLHPTSGTYNEQFF

V gene: TRBV5-6
J gene: TRBJ1-6
D gene: NA
clone size: NA
CDR3 DNA: TGTGCCAGCAGCGATGGGGGGTCCTATAATTCACCCCTCCACTTT
CDR3 protein: CASSDGGSYNSPLHF

V gene: TRBV15
J gene: TRBJ1-2
D gene: NA
clone size: NA
CDR3 DNA: TGTGCCACCAGGTCGGAGGAGAACTATGGCTACACCTTC
CDR3 protein: CATRSEENYGYTF

V gene: TRBV15
J gene: TRBJ2-5
D gene: NA
clone size: NA
CDR3 DNA: TGTGCCACCAGCAGAGTAAGGCAGGGGACAGAGACCCAGTACTTC
CDR3 protein: CATSRVRQGTETQYF

V gene: TRBV27
J gene: TRBJ2-7
D gene: TRBD1
clone size: NA
CDR3 DNA: TGTGCCAGCAACGCCTACAGGGGGCTCTACGAGCAGTACTTC
CDR3 protein: CASNAYRGLYEQYF

V gene: TRBV27
J gene: TRBJ1-1
D gene: NA
clone size: NA
CDR3 DNA: TGTGCCAGCAGTTTAGTGTGGGAGAGTGAAGCTTTCTTT
CDR3 protein: CASSLVWESEAFF

V gene: TRBV27
J gene: TRBJ2-7
D gene: TRBD1
clone size: NA
CDR3 DNA: TGTGCCAGCAGCCGACCACAGGGGGCTTCCCTCGAGCAGTACTTC
CDR3 protein: CASSRPQGASLEQYF

V gene: TRBV6-6
J gene: TRBJ2-7
D gene: TRBD2
clone size: NA
CDR3 DNA: TGTGCCAGCAGACCCCGAGCGGGGACTAACTACGAGCAGTACTTC
CDR3 protein: CASRPRAGTNYEQYF

V gene: TRBV4-1
J gene: TRBJ1-4
D gene: TRBD1
clone size: few
CDR3 DNA: TGCGCCAGCAGCCAAGAGGAGGGGGCGACTAATGAAAAACTGTTTTTT
CDR3 protein: CASSQEEGATNEKLFF

V gene: TRBV19
J gene: TRBJ2-7
D gene: TRBD1
clone size: NA
CDR3 DNA: TGTGCCAGTAGTATAATAGGGGGCGAGTACGAGCAGTACTTC
CDR3 protein: CASSIIGGEYEQYF

V gene: TRBV15
J gene: TRBJ1-5
D gene: NA
clone size: NA
CDR3 DNA: TGTGCCACCAGCAGTGGGCGTCTCAATCAGCCCCAGCATTTT
CDR3 protein: CATSSGRLNQPQHF

V gene: TRBV7-3
J gene: TRBJ2-1
D gene: TRBD2
clone size: few
CDR3 DNA: TGTGCCAGCAGCCCGACTAGCGGGAGGGAGCAGTTCTTC
CDR3 protein: CASSPTSGREQFF

V gene: TRBV7-6
J gene: TRBJ2-7
D gene: NA
clone size: NA
CDR3 DNA: TGTGCCAGCAGCTCGAATCGGGTAGAGCAGTACTTC
CDR3 protein: CASSSNRVEQYF

V gene: TRBV27
J gene: TRBJ1-4
D gene: TRBD1
clone size: NA
CDR3 DNA: TGTGCCAGCAGTTTCTCCGGACAGGGACCTAATGAAAAACTGTTTTTT
CDR3 protein: CASSFSGQGPNEKLFF

V gene: TRBV28
J gene: TRBJ2-2
D gene: TRBD2
clone size: NA
CDR3 DNA: TGTGCCAGCAGTCAATCCAGGACTAGCGGGAGTGTCACCGGGGAGCTGTTTTTT
CDR3 protein: CASSQSRTSGSVTGELFF

V gene: TRBV6-1
J gene: TRBJ1-1
D gene: NA
clone size: medium-sized
CDR3 DNA: TGTGCCAGCAGTGTACGGGAGAACACTGAAGCTTTCTTT
CDR3 protein: CASSVRENTEAFF